This T cell receptor (beta chain) was retrieved from a study of blood T cells in healthy people across ages. Study results and limitations: There were more naive CD4+ cells and higher diversity in long-lived donors than in aged donors. Researchers report that TCR beta diversity correlated strongly with naive T cell percentage.

This clonotype was counted between two and nine times. Its antigen remains unknown. A sample-barcoded 5' primer and a J-beta primer mix were used in a second PCR of roughly 7 to 11 cycles. CDR3-containing paired-end reads numbered at least 2.5 million in each sample. TCRdb itself ran the 5' RACE reads through MiXCR, one entry per CDR3 protein. The sample has 720,000 or so distinct CDR3 sequences; around two fifths are singletons. J gave up 5 bases and V 4 bases, and 8 bases lay outside the gene matches. CDR1 is DFQATT, CDR2 SNEGSKA, per germline (reference sequence). The CDR3 loop spans 14 amino acids.

The source of this sequence is a man older than 75 in good health. Material: blood. The chain is built from TRBV20-1 and TRBJ2-1; 7 positions agree with TRBD2. The CDR3 region is CSAIPGLHNNEQFF. CDR3 nucleotides: TGCAGTGCTATACCGGGACTACATAACAATGAGCAGTTCTTC.